This T cell receptor (beta chain) was observed in a study of metastatic and nonmetastatic thyroid tumors. Study-wide context: Samples came from malignant and benign thyroid patients, and repertoires were compared across blood and tumor or nodule tissue. Study-wide results and caveats: In blood and tumor, TCR beta diversity was reportedly significantly higher in malignant thyroid tumors than in benign nodules.

Points on this clone: Its antigen remains unknown.

Until they underwent thyroid surgery, no patient had received any treatment. In the original workflow: Construction of a distant-metastasis classifier for papillary thyroid cancer relied on CDR3 differences across clinicopathological groups. MiXCR was used by TCRdb to re-call the PCR reads. Here the V and J calls rest on TCRdb's processing, not on the authors' analysis. The sample consists of around 17,000 clones, roughly a quarter of them appearing once. Source material: tumor tissue. This receptor was taken from a female donor with papillary thyroid cancer or a benign thyroid nodule (not recorded which). Some clones in this sample may be carry-over from other donors' samples.

CDR3 amino acids: CASSLEGTGNYGYTF. DNA for the CDR3: TGTGCCAGCAGCTTAGAGGGAACGGGGAACTATGGCTACACCTTC. The chain has TRBV11-2 and TRBJ1-2; D gene unclear. This CDR3 contains 15 residues. The V gene's germline CDR1 is SGHAT and CDR2 FQNNGV. Trimming removed 0 bases at V and 2 bases at J, with 10 bases between.